A selection of T cell receptor beta chains follows, all from one sample in a study of blood T cell repertoires in COVID-19. Sequencing used immunoSEQ multiplex PCR; TCRdb keeps in-frame clones, though not all of them. The data hold some 19,000 clones, with approximately 85% observed a single time. Specimen: peripheral blood. These receptors came from a man older than 75 with acute or convalescent COVID-19. CDR3s include the opening cysteine and the closing phenylalanine or tryptophan. D genes are given only for firm matches. Clone size is not always given. Where it is, it says once, few, many or a class for expanded clones.

J: TRBJ1-5; size: .; V: TRBV6-5; length: 13; D: .; CDR3: CASRGALNQPQHF; DNA: TGTGCCAGCAGGGGGGCTTTAAATCAGCCCCAGCATTTT
J: TRBJ2-2; size: few; V: TRBV5-4; length: 17; D: .; CDR3: CASSPWGAGEDTGELFF; DNA: TGTGCCAGCAGCCCCTGGGGGGCGGGGGAGGACACCGGGGAGCTGTTTTTT
J: TRBJ1-3; size: .; V: TRBV19; length: 15; D: .; CDR3: CATSNDGSSGNTIYF; DNA: TGTGCCACTTCGAATGACGGGAGCTCTGGAAACACCATATATTTT
J: TRBJ2-7; size: .; V: TRBV7-2; length: 18; D: .; CDR3: CASSKRYPGPRGPYEQYF; DNA: TGTGCCAGCAGCAAGCGGTACCCCGGGCCAAGAGGTCCCTACGAGCAGTACTTC
J: TRBJ1-6; size: .; V: TRBV5-1; length: 15; D: TRBD1; CDR3: CASSLDRGRNSPLHF; DNA: TGCGCCAGCAGCTTGGACAGGGGGAGAAATTCACCCCTCCACTTT
J: TRBJ1-3; size: .; V: TRBV6-5; length: 16; D: .; CDR3: CASSYGQPSSGNTIYF; DNA: TGTGCCAGCAGTTACGGTCAGCCTAGCTCTGGAAACACCATATATTTT
J: TRBJ1-1; size: .; V: TRBV5-4; length: 12; D: .; CDR3: CASSPGTLEAFF; DNA: TGTGCCAGCAGCCCGGGGACACTTGAAGCTTTCTTT
J: TRBJ2-1; size: .; V: TRBV18; length: 13; D: TRBD2; CDR3: CASSPGLAGATLF; DNA: TGTGCCAGCTCACCCGGACTAGCGGGGGCGACACTCTTC
J: TRBJ1-2; size: .; V: TRBV28; length: 12; D: .; CDR3: CASAGTNYGYTF; DNA: TGTGCCAGCGCGGGGACTAACTATGGCTACACCTTC
J: TRBJ1-3; size: .; V: TRBV4-2; length: 17; D: .; CDR3: CASSRAPSGNSGNTIYF; DNA: TGTGCCAGCAGCCGGGCCCCCTCAGGGAACTCTGGAAACACCATATATTTT
J: TRBJ2-3; size: .; V: TRBV30; length: 13; D: TRBD2; CDR3: CARGEGVMDTQYF; DNA: TGTGCCCGGGGGGAAGGGGTGATGGATACGCAGTATTTT
J: TRBJ2-1; size: few; V: TRBV6-4; length: 15; D: .; CDR3: CASSDMAGVDNEQFF; DNA: TGTGCCAGCAGTGACATGGCAGGGGTAGACAATGAGCAGTTCTTC
J: TRBJ1-2; size: .; V: TRBV10-3; length: 13; D: .; CDR3: CAIGQFEANGYTF; DNA: TGTGCCATCGGACAGTTCGAGGCTAATGGCTACACCTTC
J: TRBJ2-4; size: few; V: TRBV28; length: 13; D: .; CDR3: CASSTPAKNIQYF; DNA: TGTGCCAGCAGCACTCCAGCCAAAAACATTCAGTACTTC
J: TRBJ1-2; size: once; V: TRBV5-8; length: 14; D: TRBD1; CDR3: CARDSLQGNYGYTF; DNA: TGTGCCAGGGATAGCTTACAGGGGAACTATGGCTACACCTTC
J: TRBJ2-3; size: .; V: TRBV14; length: 17; D: TRBD2; CDR3: CASSSRLAGVLTDTQYF; DNA: TGTGCCAGCAGCTCCCGACTAGCGGGGGTTCTCACAGATACGCAGTATTTT
J: TRBJ1-2; size: once; V: TRBV6-5; length: 13; D: .; CDR3: CASSYYQGYGYTF; DNA: TGTGCCAGCAGTTATTACCAGGGGTATGGCTACACCTTC
J: TRBJ1-5; size: .; V: TRBV19; length: 15; D: .; CDR3: CASSLGGGGNQPQHF; DNA: TGTGCCAGTAGCCTCGGCGGGGGGGGCAATCAGCCCCAGCATTTT
J: TRBJ1-6; size: once; V: TRBV9; length: 15; D: TRBD1; CDR3: CASSVRDRDNSPLHF; DNA: TGTGCCAGCAGCGTGAGGGACAGAGATAATTCACCCCTCCACTTT
J: TRBJ2-5; size: .; V: TRBV5-4; length: 15; D: TRBD1; CDR3: CASSLVAGQGATNDF; DNA: TGTGCCAGCAGCTTAGTTGCGGGACAGGGGGCTACGAATGACTTC
J: TRBJ2-2; size: .; V: TRBV7-2; length: 17; D: TRBD2; CDR3: CASSAGLAGLRTGELFF; DNA: TGTGCCAGCAGCGCGGGACTAGCGGGGTTAAGGACCGGGGAGCTGTTTTTT
J: TRBJ2-3; size: .; V: TRBV9; length: 14; D: .; CDR3: CASSVIPSTDTQYF; DNA: TGTGCCAGCAGCGTAATCCCTTCCACAGATACGCAGTATTTT
J: TRBJ2-5; size: .; V: TRBV6-6; length: 15; D: TRBD2; CDR3: CASSRGLAGQETQYF; DNA: TGTGCCAGCAGCCGCGGACTAGCGGGGCAAGAGACCCAGTACTTC
J: TRBJ1-5; size: .; V: TRBV6-2/TRBV6-3; length: 15; D: TRBD1; CDR3: CASSDTGGSNQPQHF; DNA: TGTGCCAGCAGTGACACAGGGGGCTCAAATCAGCCCCAGCATTTT
J: TRBJ2-5; size: .; V: TRBV28; length: 15; D: TRBD2; CDR3: CASSIPSGSSETQYF; DNA: TGTGCCAGCAGTATCCCTAGCGGGAGTTCGGAGACCCAGTACTTC
J: TRBJ2-2; size: .; V: TRBV27; length: 17; D: TRBD2; CDR3: CASTSGTTNVGTGELFF; DNA: TGTGCCAGCACCTCCGGGACTACCAACGTTGGGACCGGGGAGCTGTTTTTT
J: TRBJ1-5; size: few; V: TRBV19; length: 15; D: .; CDR3: CASNIDSTSNQPQHF; DNA: TGTGCCAGTAATATCGACAGCACCAGCAATCAGCCCCAGCATTTT
J: TRBJ2-7; size: .; V: TRBV6-2/TRBV6-3; length: 14; D: TRBD1; CDR3: CASSGQGGSYEQYF; DNA: TGTGCCAGCAGTGGACAGGGAGGTTCCTACGAGCAGTACTTC
J: TRBJ1-2; size: few; V: TRBV21-1; length: 12; D: .; CDR3: CASSIGRCGYTF; DNA: TGTGCCAGCAGCATTGGGCGTTGTGGCTACACCTTC
J: TRBJ1-1; size: .; V: TRBV28; length: 15; D: .; CDR3: CASSLLGVVNTEAFF; DNA: TGTGCCAGCAGTTTATTGGGAGTTGTAAACACTGAAGCTTTCTTT
J: TRBJ2-1; size: .; V: TRBV6-2/TRBV6-3; length: 15; D: TRBD2; CDR3: CASSYAGVSGDEQFF; DNA: TGTGCCAGCAGTTACGCGGGGGTAAGTGGCGATGAGCAGTTCTTC
J: TRBJ1-5; size: .; V: TRBV7-2; length: 13; D: .; CDR3: CASSSGQSQPQHF; DNA: TGTGCCAGCAGCTCAGGGCAGAGTCAGCCCCAGCATTTT
J: TRBJ2-7; size: few; V: TRBV19; length: 13; D: .; CDR3: CASRRSTAYEQYF; DNA: TGTGCCAGTAGACGATCGACAGCCTACGAGCAGTACTTC
J: TRBJ1-1; size: .; V: TRBV11-1; length: 15; D: TRBD1; CDR3: CASSPGQGTNTEAFF; DNA: TGTGCCAGCAGCCCCGGACAGGGAACCAACACTGAAGCTTTCTTT
J: TRBJ2-7; size: once; V: TRBV18; length: 15; D: .; CDR3: CASSPSTSSSYEQYF; DNA: TGTGCCAGCTCACCATCGACTTCAAGCTCCTACGAGCAGTACTTC
J: TRBJ1-2; size: .; V: TRBV2; length: 12; D: .; CDR3: CASRTGSYGYTF; DNA: TGTGCCAGCCGGACTGGGTCCTATGGCTACACCTTC
J: TRBJ2-5; size: .; V: TRBV5-4; length: 14; D: .; CDR3: CASSFGQGLETQYF; DNA: TGTGCCAGCAGCTTTGGTCAGGGGTTGGAGACCCAGTACTTC
J: TRBJ1-5; size: .; V: TRBV28; length: 15; D: .; CDR3: CASSPRQASSQPQHF; DNA: TGTGCCAGCAGTCCCCGACAGGCGTCCAGTCAGCCCCAGCATTTT
J: TRBJ2-3; size: .; V: TRBV4-3; length: 16; D: TRBD2; CDR3: CASSQGLAGDTDTQYF; DNA: TGCGCCAGCAGCCAGGGACTAGCGGGGGACACAGATACGCAGTATTTT